Below, 32 T cell receptor beta chains from the same sample are listed, as sequenced in a study of T cell responses to AZD1222 COVID-19 vaccine. Method: immunoSEQ multiplex PCR; TCRdb's copy keeps in-frame clones and lacks some. The sample has about 150,000 clones, 90% seen once. Sequenced here: peripheral blood, sampled 28 days after the second AZD1222 dose. These receptors all stem from an adult who received the AZD1222 COVID-19 vaccine.

This rearrangement joins TRBV27 to TRBJ1-3; perhaps TRBD1 as D (6 bases). The V end was cut by 7 bases, the J end by 0 bases, with 10 bases between. This CDR3 is built from 14 residues. The germline CDR1 and CDR2 sequences are MNHEY and SMNVEV (reference sequence). The CDR3 sequence: CASKTGSSGNTIYF. CDR3 DNA: TGTGCCAGCAAGACAGGTAGCTCTGGAAACACCATATATTTT.

The rearrangement links TRBV10-2 to TRBJ2-7; 7 bases agree with TRBD2. The V gene end was trimmed by 0 bases and the J gene end by 0 bases; junction bases not matched to a gene: 2. CDR3 length equals 15 residues. Per germline, CDR1 WSHSY and CDR2 SAAADI. CDR3 sequence reads: CASSESSGISYEQYF. The CDR3, as DNA: TGCGCCAGCAGTGAGTCCAGCGGGATCTCCTACGAGCAGTACTTC.

V and J are TRBV12-5 and TRBJ2-3, with 11 bases that match TRBD2. The CDR3 sequence is 16 residues long. From germline, CDR1 is LGHNT and CDR2 FRNRAP. The J segment lost 6 bases and the V segment lost 0 bases, leaving 5 bases of the junction unmatched. The DNA of the CDR3 is TGTGCTAGTGGTTTGGTACTAGCGGGAGTGAGGGATACGCAGTATTTT. It is translated as CASGLVLAGVRDTQYF.

V gene TRBV7-6 combines with J gene TRBJ2-7; D call uncertain. CDR3 length: 12 residues. V was shortened by 5 bases and J by 2 bases, with 7 bases between the two germline ends. Germline V gene sequence: CDR1 SGHVS, CDR2 FNYEAQ. CDR3 coding DNA: TGTGCCAGCAGCGATGCAACCTACGAGCAGTACTTC. Its protein is CASSDATYEQYF.

The V gene is TRBV5-6, the J gene TRBJ2-7, with 9 bases identical to TRBD1. J was trimmed by 3 bases and V by 4 bases; bases with no gene match: 5. CDR3 size: 14 residues. Germline V gene data show CDR1 as SGHDT and CDR2 as YYEEEE. Here the CDR3 DNA reads TGTGCCAGCAGCGCGGGACAGGGACTCTACGAGCAGTACTTC. The encoded protein is CASSAGQGLYEQYF.

The chain carries TRBV2 and TRBJ2-3, with 11 nucleotides matching TRBD2. V lost 10 bases and J lost 3; bases outside the gene matches: 6. CDR1 SNHLY and CDR2 FYNNEI come from the germline V gene. The CDR3 runs 14 residues. DNA of the CDR3: TGTGCCACCAGACTAGCGGGAACGACAGATACGCAGTATTTT. Residues: CATRLAGTTDTQYF.

This clone was detected many times. The V call is TRBV19, the J call TRBJ2-2; D is ambiguous. The CDR3 extends over 19 amino acids. The V end was cut by 3 bases, the J end by 3 bases, with 23 bases between. The germline V gene has CDR1 LNHDA and CDR2 SQIVND (reference sequence). CDR3: CASSIVPGVLLRYTGELFF. The CDR3 region has the DNA TGTGCCAGTAGTATTGTACCCGGCGTTTTGCTGAGATACACCGGGGAGCTGTTTTTT.

This clone was recorded a few times. The gene calls are TRBV27 and TRBJ2-7; 10 nucleotides agree with TRBD1. This CDR3 has 13 residues. The V gene's germline CDR1 is MNHEY and CDR2 SMNVEV (reference sequence). Trimming took 5 bases from V and 4 from J; bases not matched to a gene: 2. Here the CDR3 reads CASSPGQGYEQYF. In DNA form, the CDR3 reads TGTGCCAGCAGTCCGGGACAGGGGTACGAGCAGTACTTC.

The rearrangement uses TRBV19 and TRBJ2-7; 8 bases line up with TRBD2. V shed 5 bases and J 2 bases; nucleotides not matched to a gene: 14. From germline, CDR1 is LNHDA and CDR2 SQIVND (reference sequence). The CDR3 has 17 residues. The CDR3 here is CASSRRGVAGLTYEQYF. The CDR3 DNA reads as TGTGCCAGTAGTCGTCGAGGGGTAGCGGGGCTAACCTACGAGCAGTACTTC.

This clone was recorded only once. The chain employs TRBV19 and TRBJ1-2, with a possible D match to TRBD1 (6 bases). The V gene lost 5 bases and the J gene lost 3 bases, with 16 bases spanning the gap. There are 15 residues in the CDR3. CDR1 is LNHDA, CDR2 SQIVND, per germline (reference sequence). In DNA, the CDR3 is TGTGCCAGTAGTCCCAGGGGCGTTCGGGACTATGGCTACACCTTC. Translated, it gives CASSPRGVRDYGYTF. The full variable domain, rest sourced from reference TRBV19 and TRBJ1-2, is DGGITQSPKYLFRKEGQNVTLSCEQNLNHDAMYWYRQDPGQGLRLIYYSQIVNDFQKGDIAEGYSVSREKKESFPLTVTSAQKNPTAFYLCASSPRGVRDYGYTFGSGTRLTVV.

The chain employs TRBV7-8 and TRBJ1-5; D might be TRBD1 (6 bases). Germline values: CDR1 SGHVS, CDR2 FQNEAQ. V dropped 3 bases and J dropped 2 bases, with 17 bases sitting between them. This CDR3 comprises 17 residues. The CDR3 DNA sequence: TGTGCCAGCAGCTTTAGATCTCTTAGGGGGGGCAATCAGCCCCAGCATTTT. Translating gives CASSFRSLRGGNQPQHF.

The J gene is TRBJ1-5, the V gene TRBV19, with 7 bases aligning to TRBD1. This CDR3 region has 16 residues. The germline gives CDR1 LNHDA, CDR2 SQIVND (reference sequence). With 1 base clipped from V and 7 bases from J, the junction kept 10 bases outside the gene matches. The CDR3 coding sequence is TGTGCCAGTAGTATAGCGGTCAGACAGGGAAGCCAGCCCCAGCATTTT. This sequence encodes CASSIAVRQGSQPQHF.

The chain couples TRBV5-4 to TRBJ1-2; D is unclear. The CDR3 sequence is 14 residues long. The V and J ends lost 5 bases and 6 bases respectively, with 17 bases between them. CDR1 and CDR2 (germline): SGHNT, YYREEE (reference sequence). Here the CDR3 reads CASRSGVHLDGYTF. The CDR3 DNA reads TGTGCCAGCAGGTCCGGGGTTCACCTCGATGGCTACACCTTC. The complete variable domain, with remaining parts taken from reference TRBV5-4 and TRBJ1-2, reads ETGVTQSPTHLIKTRGQQVTLRCSSQSGHNTVSWYQQALGQGPQFIFQYYREEENGRGNFPPRFSGLQFPNYSSELNVNALELDDSALYLCASRSGVHLDGYTFGSGTRLTVV.

This sequence joins TRBV5-1 and TRBJ1-4, with D possibly TRBD1 on 5 matching bases. There are 15 residues in the CDR3. V lost 2 bases and J 3 bases, leaving 11 bases between the germline ends. Per germline, CDR1 SGHRS and CDR2 YFSETQ. The CDR3 loop reads CASSFEGAANEKLFF. The CDR3 DNA sequence: TGCGCCAGCAGCTTCGAAGGGGCCGCTAATGAAAAACTGTTTTTT. The full variable domain, completed using reference TRBV5-1 and TRBJ1-4, is KAGVTQTPRYLIKTRGQQVTLSCSPISGHRSVSWYQQTPGQGLQFLFEYFSETQRNKGNFPGRFSGRQFSNSRSEMNVSTLELGDSALYLCASSFEGAANEKLFFGSGTQLSVL.

As concerns this clone: The same CDR3 arises from other DNA sequences in this sample as well. CDR3 amino acids: CASSLQGTNQPQHF. The CDR3 DNA is TGTGCCAGCAGCTTACAGGGTACAAACCAGCCCCAGCATTTT. The V gene is TRBV5-4, the J gene TRBJ1-5; possible D gene TRBD1, 6 bases. Trimming shortened V by 2 bases and J by 7 bases, and 13 bases separated the two germline ends. Looked up from germline, CDR1 is SGHNT and CDR2 is YYREEE (reference sequence). The CDR3 contains 14 residues.

This clone was seen once. The chain combines TRBV7-8 with TRBJ1-6, with D unclear. Looked up from germline, CDR1 is SGHVS and CDR2 is FQNEAQ. Trimming cost V 5 bases and J 7 bases, with 12 bases left between them. This CDR3 contains 14 residues. The CDR3: CASSPRAGNSPLHF. The CDR3 region has the DNA TGTGCCAGCAGCCCCCGTGCTGGCAATTCACCCCTCCACTTT.

The rearrangement links TRBV30 to TRBJ2-1; the D is unclear. Trimming left V 3 bases short and J 4 bases short, with 13 bases between. The germline CDR1 and CDR2 sequences are GTSNPN and SVGIG (reference sequence). This CDR3 is 14 amino acids long. In DNA, the CDR3 is TGTGCCTGGAGCCAAATCCCTAAATACAATGAGCAGTTCTTC. It specifies CAWSQIPKYNEQFF.

The chain has TRBV3-1 (or the pseudogene TRBV3-2) and TRBJ2-7; D may be TRBD1 (6 bases). Between the trimmed V and J ends, which lost 4 bases and 5 bases, there was a span of 15 bases. Germline CDR1 LGHDT, CDR2 YNNKEL (reference sequence). CDR3 length: 14 amino acids. This CDR3 reads CASSPQGMEHEQYF. DNA for the CDR3: TGTGCCAGCAGCCCACAGGGAATGGAGCACGAGCAGTACTTC.

This clone was detected once. The J gene is TRBJ2-2, the V gene TRBV6-2 or TRBV6-3; D tentatively fits TRBD1 or TRBD2 (5 bases each). Looked up from germline, CDR1 is MNHEY and CDR2 is SVGEGT. This CDR3 has 14 residues. Trimming stripped 5 bases from V and 5 bases from J, with 12 bases between. CDR3 DNA sequence: TGTGCCAGCAGTAAGGGTGGGGGAACCGGGGAGCTGTTTTTT. It encodes CASSKGGGTGELFF.

The J gene is TRBJ2-7, the V gene TRBV5-1; D ambiguous. Germline V gene lookup returns CDR1 SGHRS and CDR2 YFSETQ. V was pared by 4 bases and J by 3 bases, with 23 bases between. The CDR3 has 17 amino acids. The CDR3 is CASSLQSIAGTLYEQYF. CDR3 DNA sequence: TGCGCCAGCAGCCTGCAATCCATCGCCGGAACCCTCTACGAGCAGTACTTC.

The chain couples TRBV19 to TRBJ1-5; D is uncertain. The CDR3 is 14 amino acids. The V gene lost 6 bases and the J gene lost 9 bases, with 18 bases spanning the gap. From germline, CDR1 is LNHDA and CDR2 SQIVND (reference sequence). In DNA, the CDR3 is TGTGCCAGTAGCCCCCCTCAGCGCTATGGGCCCCAGCATTTT. It codes for CASSPPQRYGPQHF.

The J gene is TRBJ2-2, the V gene TRBV4-1, with D perhaps matching TRBD2 (5 bases). V lost 0 bases and J 0 bases, leaving 11 bases between the germline ends. The CDR3 is 17 amino acids. CDR1 and CDR2 from the germline V gene are MGHRA and YSYEKL. This CDR3 reads CASSQEASRPNTGELFF. The CDR3 DNA follows: TGCGCCAGCAGCCAAGAAGCTAGCAGGCCGAACACCGGGGAGCTGTTTTTT.

This clone occurred a few times. The chain has TRBV2 and TRBJ1-1; tentative D call: TRBD1 (5 bases). Germline values: CDR1 SNHLY, CDR2 FYNNEI. The CDR3 sequence is 14 residues long. Deletions cut 6 bases from V and 7 bases from J, with 18 bases between. In DNA form, the CDR3 reads TGTGCCAGCAGGTCGGGACCGACGCGGAGTGAAGCTTTCTTT. Amino acids: CASRSGPTRSEAFF.

The chain recombines TRBV20-1 with TRBJ1-1, with a weak D call TRBD1 (5 bases). Trimming took 3 bases from V and 1 from J, leaving 15 bases between them. Germline V CDR1 and CDR2: DFQATT, SNEGSKA (reference sequence). This CDR3 region has 15 residues. The CDR3 sequence: CSASYSGTGNTEAFF. As DNA, the CDR3 is TGCAGTGCTAGTTACTCCGGGACGGGGAACACTGAAGCTTTCTTT.

V and J are TRBV28 and TRBJ1-5, with D uncertain. Germline CDR1 MDHEN, CDR2 SYDVKM. Trimming pared 6 bases from V and 8 bases from J, leaving 17 bases between. The CDR3 is made up of 14 amino acids. CDR3 protein: CASSTNLHIKPQHF. The CDR3 DNA is TGTGCCAGCAGCACTAATCTACACATTAAGCCCCAGCATTTT.

V gene TRBV27 combines with J gene TRBJ2-5; tentatively, D is TRBD1 or TRBD2 (5 bases each). Trimming shortened V by 4 bases and J by 3 bases, and 9 bases separated the two germline ends. Looked up from germline, CDR1 is MNHEY and CDR2 is SMNVEV (reference sequence). CDR3 size: 13 residues. CDR3 sequence: CASSSGTEETQYF. The CDR3 DNA reads as TGTGCCAGCAGTTCCGGGACGGAAGAGACCCAGTACTTC.

In this sample, this clone turned up once. The chain couples TRBV5-4 to TRBJ1-6; no reliable D call. CDR3 length: 15 residues. V lost 0 bases and J 7 bases, leaving 11 bases between the germline ends. From germline, CDR1 is SGHNT and CDR2 YYREEE (reference sequence). The CDR3 nucleotides read TGTGCCAGCAGCTTGGATCTGGGCTCGAATTCACCCCTCCACTTT. It yields the protein CASSLDLGSNSPLHF.

This clone was recorded only once. The J gene is TRBJ1-4, the V gene TRBV5-6; 7 positions agree with TRBD1. The V and J ends lost 1 base and 5 bases, in that order; junction bases with no gene match: 8. This CDR3 spans 16 amino acids. Germline values: CDR1 SGHDT, CDR2 YYEEEE. The CDR3 DNA is TGTGCCAGCAGCTTGTGGTCCGGGACAGTAAATGAAAAACTGTTTTTT. This translates into CASSLWSGTVNEKLFF.

The chain uses TRBV5-8 and TRBJ1-2; no definite D call. Trimming cost V 3 bases and J 8 bases, with 20 bases left between them. The germline V gene encodes CDR1 SGHTS and CDR2 YDEGEE. The CDR3 consists of 15 residues. The CDR3: CASSSSGFPSRGYTF. In DNA form, the CDR3 reads TGTGCCAGCAGCTCCTCCGGGTTTCCGAGCCGAGGCTACACCTTC.

The chain couples TRBV9 to TRBJ2-1; 13 bases match TRBD2. The CDR3 length is 15 residues. J gave up 9 bases and V 4 bases, and 7 bases lay outside the gene matches. Germline V gene sequence: CDR1 SGDLS, CDR2 YYNGEE. CDR3 sequence reads: CASSSTSGRYGEQFF. CDR3 nucleotides: TGTGCCAGCAGCTCGACTAGCGGGAGGTACGGTGAGCAGTTCTTC. Full variable domain (remainder filled in from reference TRBV9 and TRBJ2-1): DSGVTQTPKHLITATGQRVTLRCSPRSGDLSVYWYQQSLDQGLQFLIQYYNGEERAKGNILERFSAQQFPDLHSELNLSSLELGDSALYFCASSSTSGRYGEQFFGPGTRLTVL.

The rearrangement joins TRBV5-1 to TRBJ2-1; 10 bases are a match to TRBD1. The germline gives CDR1 SGHRS, CDR2 YFSETQ. This CDR3 has 14 amino acids. V was pared by 6 bases and J by 7 bases, with 7 bases of the junction left unmatched. CDR3 nucleotides: TGCGCCAGCAAGCCCGGACAGGGGGGAAATGAGCAGTTCTTC. It encodes CASKPGQGGNEQFF.

This rearrangement joins TRBV2 to TRBJ2-5; 8 bases align to TRBD1. Trimming removed 4 bases from V and 3 bases from J; junction bases left unmatched: 7. This CDR3 spans 15 amino acids. Germline V gives CDR1 SNHLY, CDR2 FYNNEI. CDR3 sequence: CASSGLRQGKETQYF. In nucleotides, the CDR3 is TGTGCCAGCAGTGGATTAAGACAGGGGAAAGAGACCCAGTACTTC.